One T cell receptor beta chain is described in this entry. The target antigen is unknown. V shed 0 bases and J shed 4 bases, with 11 bases lying between them. Germline V gives CDR1 LGHNA, CDR2 YSLEER. The CDR3 spans 15 residues. This entry belongs to a study of radiotherapy plus CTLA-4 blockade in lung cancer. Background on the study: Disease control reached approximately 31%, with objective responses in around 19%. General study findings and limits: It was early blood T cell clone dynamics, with interferon-beta, that reportedly best predicted response. Following radiotherapy plus ipilimumab, tumor-derived TCR clones expanded in the blood.

The assay was immunoSEQ multiplex PCR, and TCRdb's table has in-frame clones only and misses some. This sample has tens of thousands of clones, with roughly 86% found just once. This TCR derives from a human donor with non-small cell lung cancer whose response to radiotherapy plus ipilimumab could not be evaluated. V and J are TRBV4-3 and TRBJ2-3; tentative D call: TRBD1 (8 bases). Sample: peripheral blood, taken from a patient treated with radiotherapy plus ipilimumab. The CDR3 reads CASSQDTGGADTQYF. CDR3 nucleotides: TGCGCCAGCAGCCAAGATACAGGGGGGGCAGATACGCAGTATTTT.